This T cell receptor (beta chain) was identified in a study of OX40 agonist ivuxolimab in advanced cancers. Study-wide background: The patients' treatment was ivuxolimab, an agonistic anti-OX40 (CD134) antibody. Prior checkpoint blockade (anti-PD-1, anti-PD-L1 or anti-CTLA-4) was permitted; approximately 40% had it.

General observations from the study: Expanded clones tended on average to be more numerous among CD8+ T cells than CD4+. Part of the nonresponder group also had normalized T-cell clonal expansion that was low.

Libraries were prepared by immunoSEQ multiplex PCR; TCRdb keeps only in-frame clonotypes and omits some of them. The repertoire includes some 15,000 clones, 91% of them detected once, and roughly 25% sits in the top ten. This CDR3 comprises 13 residues. V lost 0 bases, J lost 3 bases, and 6 bases lay in between. The V gene's germline CDR1 is SSHAT and CDR2 FNYEAQ (reference sequence). On this clone: The antigen remains undetermined.

This receptor was taken from an adult with an advanced solid tumor such as melanoma, head and neck, liver or kidney cancer. V is TRBV7-7 and J is TRBJ2-7; a possible D gene is TRBD2 (5 bases). The sample here was CD4+ or CD8+ T cells sorted from blood, taken in a trial of the OX40 agonist ivuxolimab. The CDR3 DNA reads TGTGCCAGCAGCTTAGCGAGGGACTACGAGCAGTACTTC. Amino acids: CASSLARDYEQYF. The full variable domain, its missing parts supplied by reference TRBV7-7 and TRBJ2-7, is GAGVSQSPRYKVTKRGQDVTLRCDPISSHATLYWYQQALGQGPEFLTYFNYEAQPDKSGLPSDRFSAERPEGSISTLTIQRTEQRDSAMYRCASSLARDYEQYFGPGTRLTVT.